This TCR beta chain was identified in a study of beta chain features in type 1 diabetes. On the study more broadly: Healthy donors and patients showed comparable age, gender and cell yields.

This clone was seen a handful of times. The antigen remains undetermined. Of the isolated RNA, all was reverse transcribed, and so the sequenced material was expressed TCRB transcripts. Some 3.6 million reads per sample were averaged for naive, central memory and regulatory samples. Some clones are missing from TCRdb's copy, which holds only in-frame ones; the method was immunoSEQ multiplex PCR. The data show 640,000 or so clones, with roughly 13% seen just once and 0.03% to 0.045% held by the top ten. Study-level results: Sampled from patients, naive, central memory and Treg TCRB repertoires appeared more similar than those sampled from healthy donors. Type 1 diabetes patients had moderately but significantly shorter TCRB CDR3s in all four CD4+ subsets. cDNA-based reads could over-represent cells with high TCR expression.

The germline gives CDR1 SGDLS, CDR2 YYNGEE. V was pared by 3 bases and J by 2 bases, with 6 bases of the junction left unmatched. This CDR3 region has 18 residues. The source of this sequence is a man between 18 and 35 years old with type 1 diabetes. The specimen was naive CD4+ T cells from blood. The J gene is TRBJ2-2, the V gene TRBV9; 14 bases agree with TRBD2. CDR3 sequence: CASSARLAGGRNTGELFF. The CDR3 nucleotides read TGTGCCAGCAGCGCCAGACTAGCGGGGGGGCGCAACACCGGGGAGCTGTTTTTT.